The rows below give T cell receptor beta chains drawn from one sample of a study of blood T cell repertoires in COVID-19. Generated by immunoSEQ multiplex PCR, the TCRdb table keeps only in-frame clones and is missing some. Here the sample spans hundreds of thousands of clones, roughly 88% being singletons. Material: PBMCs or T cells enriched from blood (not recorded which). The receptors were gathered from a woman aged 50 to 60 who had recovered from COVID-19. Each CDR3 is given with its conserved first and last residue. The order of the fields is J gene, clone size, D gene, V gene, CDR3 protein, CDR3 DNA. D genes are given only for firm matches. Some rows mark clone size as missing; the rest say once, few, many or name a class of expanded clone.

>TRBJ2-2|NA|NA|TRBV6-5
CASSYSMGANTGELFF
TGTGCCAGCAGTTACTCAATGGGGGCCAACACCGGGGAGCTGTTTTTT
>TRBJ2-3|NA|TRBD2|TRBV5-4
CASSLATSGGRTDTQYF
TGTGCCAGCAGCTTGGCGACTAGCGGGGGTCGCACAGATACGCAGTATTTT
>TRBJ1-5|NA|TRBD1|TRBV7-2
CASSPTTGAGQPQHF
TGTGCCAGCAGCCCTACGACAGGGGCCGGCCAGCCCCAGCATTTT
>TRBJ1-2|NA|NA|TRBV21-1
CASSKPEGPGGYTF
TGTGCCAGCAGCAAACCTGAGGGTCCGGGTGGCTACACCTTC
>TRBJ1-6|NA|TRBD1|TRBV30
CAWSVEAGGSWNSPLHF
TGTGCCTGGAGTGTAGAGGCAGGGGGCTCTTGGAATTCACCCCTCCACTTT
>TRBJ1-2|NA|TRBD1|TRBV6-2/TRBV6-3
CASSGTAQESGYTF
TGTGCCAGCAGTGGGACAGCCCAGGAATCTGGCTACACCTTC
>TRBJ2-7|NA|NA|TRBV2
CASSERQGGYEQYF
TGTGCCAGCAGTGAGCGTCAGGGAGGTTACGAGCAGTACTTC
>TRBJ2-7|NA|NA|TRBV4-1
CASSQERAYEQYF
TGCGCCAGCAGCCAAGAAAGAGCTTACGAGCAGTACTTC
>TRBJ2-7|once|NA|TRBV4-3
CASSREGAPTYEQYF
TGCGCCAGCAGCCGAGAAGGGGCCCCGACCTACGAGCAGTACTTC
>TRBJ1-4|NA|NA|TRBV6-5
CASRVAANEKLFF
TGTGCCAGCAGAGTTGCGGCTAATGAAAAACTGTTTTTT
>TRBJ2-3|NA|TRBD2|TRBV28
CASSLGLAGDTQYF
TGTGCCAGCAGTTTGGGACTAGCGGGAGATACGCAGTATTTT
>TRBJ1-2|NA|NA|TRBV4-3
CASSQGQDDRYGYTF
TGCGCCAGCAGCCAAGGACAGGATGATCGTTATGGCTACACCTTC
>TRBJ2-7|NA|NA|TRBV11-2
CASSPRTEAYEQYF
TGTGCCAGCAGCCCGCGGACTGAGGCCTACGAGCAGTACTTC
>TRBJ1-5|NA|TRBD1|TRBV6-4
CASSGQGKGNQPQHF
TGTGCCAGCAGTGGACAGGGGAAGGGCAATCAGCCCCAGCATTTT
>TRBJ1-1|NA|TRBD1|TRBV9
CASSGQGSTEAFF
TGTGCCAGCAGCGGACAGGGTTCCACTGAAGCTTTCTTT
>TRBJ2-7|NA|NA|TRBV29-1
CSVEAPGQLVYEQYF
TGCAGCGTTGAGGCCCCTGGGCAGTTAGTCTACGAGCAGTACTTC
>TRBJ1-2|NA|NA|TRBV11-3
CASSLNQGGIYGYTF
TGTGCCAGCAGCTTAAACCAGGGCGGAATCTATGGCTACACCTTC
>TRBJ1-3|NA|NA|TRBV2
CASSESRAAGNTIYF
TGTGCCAGCAGTGAATCCAGGGCGGCTGGAAACACCATATATTTT
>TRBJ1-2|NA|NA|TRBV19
CASSMAGVPYYGYTF
TGTGCCAGTAGTATGGCGGGGGTTCCCTACTATGGCTACACCTTC
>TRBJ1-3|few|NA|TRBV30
CAWSVGFSSGNTIYF
TGTGCCTGGAGTGTTGGTTTCAGCTCTGGAAACACCATATATTTT
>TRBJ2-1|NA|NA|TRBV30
CAWSPPPAGAYNEQFF
TGTGCCTGGAGTCCACCCCCCGCCGGGGCCTACAATGAGCAGTTCTTC
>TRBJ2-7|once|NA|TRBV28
CASSLKSDSYEQYF
TGTGCCAGCAGTTTAAAATCCGACTCTTACGAGCAGTACTTC
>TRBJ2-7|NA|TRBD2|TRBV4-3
CASSQEVGLAGSEQYF
TGCGCCAGCAGCCAAGAGGTGGGACTAGCGGGTAGCGAGCAGTACTTC
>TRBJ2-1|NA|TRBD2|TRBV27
CASSPIRTSGGYNEQFF
TGTGCCAGCAGTCCCATAAGGACTAGCGGGGGGTACAATGAGCAGTTCTTC
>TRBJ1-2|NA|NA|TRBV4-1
CASSRDMTWRRGYTF
TGCGCCAGCAGCCGAGATATGACCTGGCGGCGTGGCTACACCTTC
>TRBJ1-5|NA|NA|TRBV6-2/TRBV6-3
CASSSTGTNQPQHF
TGTGCCAGCAGCTCGACAGGTACCAATCAGCCCCAGCATTTT
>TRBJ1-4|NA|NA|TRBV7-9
CASSLEIVTGSTNEKLFF
TGTGCCAGCAGCTTAGAGATTGTCACAGGGTCAACTAATGAAAAACTGTTTTTT
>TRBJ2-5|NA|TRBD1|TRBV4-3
CASSQGDSRRETQYF
TGCGCCAGCAGCCAAGGGGACAGCCGGCGGGAGACCCAGTACTTC
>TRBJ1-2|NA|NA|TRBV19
CASSRGVSATSNYGYTF
TGTGCCAGTAGTAGGGGCGTTAGTGCCACCTCTAACTATGGCTACACCTTC
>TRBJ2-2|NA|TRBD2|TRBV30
CAWSRTSGGYTGELFF
TGTGCCTGGAGTCGGACTAGCGGGGGATACACCGGGGAGCTGTTTTTT
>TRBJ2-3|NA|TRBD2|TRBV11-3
CASSPGASSGQADTQYF
TGTGCCAGCAGCCCCGGAGCTTCTAGCGGGCAGGCAGATACGCAGTATTTT
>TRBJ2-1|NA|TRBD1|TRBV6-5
CASRIGQEVNEQFF
TGTGCCAGCAGAATCGGACAGGAGGTCAATGAGCAGTTCTTC
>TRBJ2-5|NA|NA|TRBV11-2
CASSRGETQYF
TGTGCCAGCAGCCGGGGGGAGACCCAGTACTTC
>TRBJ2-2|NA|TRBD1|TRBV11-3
CASTTQQGATGELFF
TGTGCCAGCACCACACAACAGGGGGCTACCGGGGAGCTGTTTTTT
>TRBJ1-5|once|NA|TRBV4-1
CASSYSQNQPQHF
TGCGCCAGCAGCTACTCACAGAATCAGCCCCAGCATTTT
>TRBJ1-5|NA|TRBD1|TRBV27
CASSLKSGGAGLGQPQHF
TGTGCCAGCAGTTTAAAATCAGGGGGCGCGGGACTTGGACAGCCCCAGCATTTT
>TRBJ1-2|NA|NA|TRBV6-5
CASHPGADYGYTF
TGTGCCAGCCACCCAGGGGCTGACTATGGCTACACCTTC
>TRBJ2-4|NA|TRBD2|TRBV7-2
CASSLGLAGGPGYIQYF
TGTGCCAGCAGCTTAGGACTAGCGGGGGGCCCTGGTTACATTCAGTACTTC
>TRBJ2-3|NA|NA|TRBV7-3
CASSFGGRLDTDTQYF
TGTGCCAGCAGCTTTGGCGGGCGCCTCGACACAGATACGCAGTATTTT
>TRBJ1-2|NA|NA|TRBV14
CASSQRQAGGYTF
TGTGCCAGCAGCCAAAGACAGGCAGGCGGCTACACCTTC
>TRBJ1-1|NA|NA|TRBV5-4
CASSLGQGGAEAFF
TGTGCCAGCAGCTTGGGCCAGGGAGGGGCTGAAGCTTTCTTT
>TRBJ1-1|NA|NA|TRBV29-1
CSDPLPTGMRAEAFF
TGCAGCGACCCCCTCCCTACAGGGATGCGAGCTGAAGCTTTCTTT
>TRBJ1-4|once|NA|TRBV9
CASGRSSPNEKLFF
TGTGCCAGCGGAAGGAGCAGTCCTAATGAAAAACTGTTTTTT
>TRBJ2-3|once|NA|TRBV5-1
CASSLEAGTDTQYF
TGCGCCAGCAGCTTGGAGGCGGGCACAGATACGCAGTATTTT
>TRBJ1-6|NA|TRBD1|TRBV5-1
CASSSTPGQENSPLHF
TGCGCCAGCAGCTCCACCCCGGGACAGGAAAATTCACCCCTCCACTTT
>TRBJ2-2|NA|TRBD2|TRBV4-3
CASSHSGTSGSTGELFF
TGCGCCAGCAGCCACTCCGGGACTAGCGGGAGCACCGGGGAGCTGTTTTTT
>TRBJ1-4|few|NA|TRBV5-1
CASSLGATNEKLFF
TGCGCCAGCAGCTTGGGAGCAACTAATGAAAAACTGTTTTTT
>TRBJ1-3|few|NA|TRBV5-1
CASSGGRKSGNTIYF
TGCGCCAGCAGCGGAGGACGGAAATCTGGAAACACCATATATTTT
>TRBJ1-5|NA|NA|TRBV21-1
CASSKVTRGQNQPQHF
TGTGCCAGCAGCAAAGTTACCAGGGGGCAGAATCAGCCCCAGCATTTT
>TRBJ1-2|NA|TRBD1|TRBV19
CASSDTGTGVRVSGYTF
TGTGCCAGTAGTGACACCGGGACAGGGGTGAGGGTATCCGGCTACACCTTC
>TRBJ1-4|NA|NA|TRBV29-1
CSVEEGAREKLFF
TGCAGCGTCGAGGAAGGGGCGCGGGAAAAACTGTTTTTT
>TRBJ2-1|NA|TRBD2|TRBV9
CASSVVGRGGDEQFF
TGTGCCAGCAGCGTAGTAGGGAGGGGCGGGGATGAGCAGTTCTTC
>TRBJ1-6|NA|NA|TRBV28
CASIFGFGRGILRHYNSPLHF
TGTGCCAGCATATTCGGGTTCGGAAGGGGAATTTTGCGGCACTATAATTCACCCCTCCACTTT
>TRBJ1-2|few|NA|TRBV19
CATYHPGGAEGYTF
TGTGCCACATACCACCCGGGAGGGGCTGAAGGCTACACCTTC
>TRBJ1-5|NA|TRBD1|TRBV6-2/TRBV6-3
CASSYSGLRTGYSNQPQHF
TGTGCCAGCAGTTACAGTGGTCTCCGGACAGGATATAGCAATCAGCCCCAGCATTTT